Listed below are T cell receptor beta chains from one sample, sequenced in a study of blood T cell repertoires in COVID-19. Measured with immunoSEQ multiplex PCR; TCRdb has only the in-frame clones, and not every one. The sample contains some 250,000 clones, approximately 90% of which appear only once. Sequencing was performed on PBMCs or T cells enriched from blood (not recorded which). The source is a middle-aged man who had recovered from COVID-19. CDR3s leave out the opening cysteine and the closing phenylalanine or tryptophan.

cdr3_aa,v_call,j_call
ASSQALKGYSPLH,TRBV3-1/TRBV3-2,TRBJ1-6
ASSVAPGLNTEAF,TRBV9,TRBJ1-1
ASSYSKVADRGAREQF,TRBV6-2/TRBV6-3,TRBJ2-1
ASSLAAVNTEAF,TRBV5-4,TRBJ1-1
ASSSLTLMNTEAF,TRBV11-2,TRBJ1-1
ASSLGHSYEQY,TRBV5-6,TRBJ2-7
ASSDAGYDNEQF,TRBV9,TRBJ2-1
ASSRGGGNQPQH,TRBV19,TRBJ1-5
ASLQGEATEAF,TRBV6-5,TRBJ1-1
ASSLPVPNYGYT,TRBV7-9,TRBJ1-2
ASSIFRGGTEAF,TRBV5-1,TRBJ1-1
ASSQGGTGTGNQPQH,TRBV4-1,TRBJ1-5
SASLGGGFQETQY,TRBV20-1,TRBJ2-5
ASSGWGPQETQY,TRBV19,TRBJ2-5
ASSMTLGLAGLAGELF,TRBV5-1,TRBJ2-2
ASSIIQGVRSGANVLT,TRBV19,TRBJ2-6
ASMGQSGQPQH,TRBV12-3/TRBV12-4,TRBJ1-5
ASSLEVSGGYYEQY,TRBV7-6,TRBJ2-7
ASRVDTYNEQF,TRBV19,TRBJ2-1
ASSYGGYEQY,TRBV18,TRBJ2-7
ASSPPGFYNSPLH,TRBV6-5,TRBJ1-6
ASGTRHTQY,TRBV12-3/TRBV12-4,TRBJ2-3
ASSGQTNTEAF,TRBV12-3/TRBV12-4,TRBJ1-1
ASSIVAGIGYNEQF,TRBV19,TRBJ2-1
ATRNTYTDTQY,TRBV15,TRBJ2-3
ASSLGDSRNEKLF,TRBV11-3,TRBJ1-4
ASSSPGGPYNEQF,TRBV27,TRBJ2-1